Listed here are 20 T cell receptor beta chains from one sample, sequenced in a study of radiation and T cells in renal cell carcinoma. Using immunoSEQ multiplex PCR, the repertoire was profiled, and TCRdb retains in-frame clones only, with some absent. The sample yields about 150,000 clones, approximately 90% seen once. The time point: blood 2 weeks post-SBRT. The treatment is: 15 Gy SBRT to primary tumor, nephrectomy 4 weeks later. The material sequenced was blood, taken from a patient whose treatment included radiotherapy and nephrectomy. Every receptor here comes from a woman aged 45-59 years with renal cell carcinoma.

The V call is TRBV21-1, the J call TRBJ2-1; the table assigns TRBD1, which was not confirmed against the DNA. TRBV21-1 is given as a pseudogene. This CDR3 is built from 15 residues. The CDR3 here is CASSSWTGYDNEQFF. The CDR3 DNA reads TGTGCCAGCAGCTCTTGGACAGGTTACGACAATGAGCAGTTCTTC.

This clone came up a few times. This chain links TRBV2 with TRBJ1-5; a possible D gene is TRBD1 (5 bases). V gave up 4 bases and J gave up 5 bases, with 9 bases separating them. The germline V gene has CDR1 SNHLY and CDR2 FYNNEI. CDR3 size: 13 residues. The CDR3 loop reads CASSGEGDQPQHF. Written as DNA, the CDR3 is TGTGCCAGCAGTGGGGAAGGGGATCAGCCCCAGCATTTT.

In this sample, this clone turned up once. The V and J genes are TRBV25-1 and TRBJ2-2; D is unclear. Trimming stripped 1 base from V and 2 bases from J, with 8 bases between. This CDR3 is built from 15 residues. Per the germline V gene, CDR1 is MGHDK and CDR2 is SYGVNS. The CDR3 protein is CASSEWKGNTGELFF. The DNA of the CDR3 is TGTGCCAGCAGTGAATGGAAGGGAAACACCGGGGAGCTGTTTTTT.

This clone was seen a handful of times. The chain recombines TRBV2 with TRBJ1-5; 12 nucleotides line up with TRBD1. V dropped 11 bases and J dropped 9; count of bases not matched to a gene: 11. Germline values: CDR1 SNHLY, CDR2 FYNNEI. This CDR3 is 14 amino acids long. This CDR3 is CAGSRDRGPGPQHF. CDR3 sequence (DNA): TGTGCCGGGTCCCGGGACAGGGGGCCGGGGCCCCAGCATTTT.

This clone was seen a single time. The chain carries TRBV18 and TRBJ1-5; 12 nucleotides line up with TRBD1. CDR3 length: 15 amino acids. Germline V gene data show CDR1 as KGHSH and CDR2 as LQKENI. The V and J ends lost 3 bases and 9 bases, in that order; junction bases with no gene match: 6. CDR3 sequence (DNA): TGTGCCAGCTCACCGGGACAGGGGGCAGTCGGGCCCCAGCATTTT. Translation gives CASSPGQGAVGPQHF.

Of note for this clone: Relative to the germline gene, one junction end is altered; a read error may explain this. The chain recombines TRBV11-2 with TRBJ1-1, with D uncertain. CDR1 is SGHAT, CDR2 FQNNGV, per germline. This CDR3 contains 12 residues. CDR3 protein: CASSPVLAEVFF. The CDR3 DNA sequence: TGTGCCAGCAGCCCCGTTTTGGCAGAAGTTTTCTTT. The full variable domain, in which reference TRBV11-2 and TRBJ1-1 provide the parts outside the CDR3, is EAGVAQSPRYKIIEKRQSVAFWCNPISGHATLYWYQQILGQGPKLLIQFQNNGVVDDSQLPKDRFSAERLKGVDSTLKIQPAKLEDSAVYLCASSPVLAEVFFGQGTRLTVV.

This chain links TRBV4-3 with TRBJ2-5; 12 nucleotides line up with TRBD2. Germline trimming cut 4 bases from V and 2 bases from J; bases unmatched to any gene: 11. Germline values: CDR1 LGHNA, CDR2 YSLEER. CDR3 length equals 18 residues. The CDR3 DNA reads as TGCGCCAGCAGCCTAGAGACTAGCGGGGGAAAAAGGCAAGAGACCCAGTACTTC. It specifies CASSLETSGGKRQETQYF.

This sequence joins TRBV7-9 and TRBJ1-1, with unresolved D. The CDR3 runs 12 residues. Germline V gene sequence: CDR1 SEHNR, CDR2 FQNEAQ (reference sequence). Deletions cut 7 bases from V and 1 base from J, with 7 bases between. For the CDR3, the DNA is TGTGCCAGCAACCAAAGGAACACTGAAGCTTTCTTT. Protein sequence: CASNQRNTEAFF.

In DNA, the CDR3 is TGCGCCAGCAGCCGGCATTCTTCCGGGGCTTACAATGAGCAGTTCTTC. Protein sequence: CASSRHSSGAYNEQFF. This sequence joins TRBV4-1 and TRBJ2-1; tentatively, D is TRBD1 or TRBD2 (5 bases each). The CDR3 has 16 residues. V was clipped by 4 bases and J by 4 bases, with 17 bases between them. Germline CDR1 reads MGHRA; CDR2 reads YSYEKL.

V and J are TRBV5-1 and TRBJ2-1; the D is unclear. Trimming left V 2 bases short and J 7 bases short, with 7 bases between. Germline assignment: CDR1 SGHRS and CDR2 YFSETQ. CDR3 length: 12 residues. In DNA, the CDR3 is TGCGCCAGCAGCTTCGGGCAGAATGAGCAGTTCTTC. Translating it yields CASSFGQNEQFF.

The rearrangement joins TRBV6-5 to TRBJ1-1; TRBD1 might be the D (5 bases). Trimming removed 6 bases from V and 1 base from J, with 9 bases in between. The CDR3 runs to 13 residues. Germline V lookup: CDR1 MNHEY, CDR2 SVGAGI. The CDR3: CASSIGGNTEAFF. The CDR3 DNA follows: TGTGCCAGCAGCATCGGGGGGAACACTGAAGCTTTCTTT.

The chain combines TRBV5-1 with TRBJ1-1, with D unresolved. The CDR3 is 12 residues long. V lost 0 bases, J lost 7 bases, and 7 bases lay in between. The germline gives CDR1 SGHRS, CDR2 YFSETQ. This chain's CDR3 is CASSLEGNEAFF. CDR3 nucleotides: TGCGCCAGCAGCTTGGAAGGGAATGAAGCTTTCTTT.

V and J are TRBV9 and TRBJ2-2; D is ambiguous. The V and J ends lost 3 bases and 1 base respectively, with 10 bases between them. CDR1 and CDR2 from the germline V gene are SGDLS and YYNGEE. The CDR3 covers 15 residues. This CDR3 is CASSGYRRNTGELFF. The CDR3 DNA reads TGTGCCAGCAGCGGTTACCGGCGGAACACCGGGGAGCTGTTTTTT.

This clone was recorded only once. The chain is built from TRBV6-5 and TRBJ1-1, with no clear D. The CDR3 has 13 amino acids. Trimming stripped 2 bases from V and 7 bases from J, with 11 bases between. Germline values: CDR1 MNHEY, CDR2 SVGAGI. The CDR3 bases are TGTGCCAGCAGTTACGCGCAGGTTGGTGAAGCTTTCTTT. Translating it yields CASSYAQVGEAFF.

V and J are TRBV5-1 and TRBJ2-2, with TRBD2 as a possible D gene (5 bases). With 4 bases removed from V and 3 bases from J, the gap between germline ends came to 13 bases. The CDR3 consists of 15 residues. Germline CDR1 is SGHRS and CDR2 is YFSETQ. CDR3 bases: TGCGCCAGCAGCCCGCACAGCGGCGACACCGGGGAGCTGTTTTTT. Translated: CASSPHSGDTGELFF.

The gene calls are TRBV7-8 and TRBJ2-7; D remains unclear. The CDR3 sequence is 16 residues long. Germline V gives CDR1 SGHVS, CDR2 FQNEAQ. V was shortened by 3 bases and J by 0 bases, with 15 bases between the two germline ends. CDR3 amino acids: CASSLDGGPSSYEQYF. CDR3 in DNA: TGTGCCAGCAGCTTGGACGGCGGTCCCAGCTCCTACGAGCAGTACTTC.

The chain recombines TRBV19 with TRBJ2-1, with a possible D match to TRBD2 (6 bases). Germline V lookup: CDR1 LNHDA, CDR2 SQIVND (reference sequence). Trimming pared 0 bases from V and 4 bases from J, leaving 10 bases between. The CDR3 runs to 15 residues. The CDR3 region has the DNA TGTGCCAGTAGTATAGAGGGACTGGGGTACAATGAGCAGTTCTTC. Protein: CASSIEGLGYNEQFF.

The rearrangement uses TRBV7-9 and TRBJ1-3; D gene ambiguous. The CDR3 runs 15 residues. The germline V gene encodes CDR1 SEHNR and CDR2 FQNEAQ (reference sequence). V dropped 3 bases and J dropped 0 bases, with 9 bases sitting between them. The CDR3 sequence: CASSLPGSSGNTIYF. DNA for the CDR3: TGTGCCAGCAGCTTGCCGGGAAGCTCTGGAAACACCATATATTTT.

V and J are TRBV7-2 and TRBJ2-2, with D uncertain. V lost 3 bases to trimming and J lost 1 base, with 6 bases between them. The CDR3 consists of 14 residues. Germline values: CDR1 SGHTA, CDR2 FQGNSA. CDR3 bases: TGTGCCAGCAGCTTGTCGGTGAACACCGGGGAGCTGTTTTTT. This encodes CASSLSVNTGELFF.

V is TRBV20-1 and J is TRBJ2-4; TRBD1 might be the D (6 bases). Trimming shortened V by 5 bases and J by 10 bases, and 9 bases separated the two germline ends. There are 10 residues in the CDR3. Germline V gene sequence: CDR1 DFQATT, CDR2 SNEGSKA (reference sequence). In DNA, the CDR3 is TGCAGTGCTCTAGGACAGATTCAGTACTTC. Residues: CSALGQIQYF.